The T cell receptor (beta chain) described here comes from a study of blood T cell repertoires in COVID-19. Study summary: Specimens from acute and convalescent COVID-19 originated in the United States, Italy and Spain. Nucleic acid was either cDNA or gDNA, and it came from T cells, B-cell-depleted T cells, or PBMCs.

The protocol was immunoSEQ multiplex PCR, while the TCRdb copy is restricted to in-frame clones and leaves out a portion. The sample lists 150,000 to 180,000 clones, approximately 80% occurring once. Germline V CDR1 and CDR2: GTSNPN, SVGIG (reference sequence). Trimming stripped 5 bases from V and 7 bases from J, with 17 bases between. The CDR3 covers 14 residues. The origin of this receptor is an older woman with acute or convalescent COVID-19. Sequences were obtained from peripheral blood. This chain connects TRBV30 to TRBJ2-2, with D possibly being TRBD1 (6 bases). This CDR3 is CAWSTDSKSGELFF. The CDR3 DNA reads TGTGCCTGGTCTACGGACAGCAAAAGCGGGGAGCTGTTTTTT.